The 20 T cell receptor beta chains in this list originate from one sample, sequenced in a study of blood T cells in healthy people across ages. Through a sample-barcoded 5' primer and a J-beta primer mix, a second PCR was run for roughly 7 to 12 cycles. TCRdb passed the 5' RACE reads through MiXCR, listing each CDR3 protein once. The top ten clones hold around 7.7% of a sample with around 1.7 million distinct CDR3 sequences, over 25% of them seen once. The sample consisted of blood. These receptor sequences come from a woman aged 25 to 39 in good health.

This clonotype came up many times. This chain uses TRBV7-2 with TRBJ2-3; TRBD2 matches at 11 bases. Germline CDR1 is SGHTA and CDR2 is FQGNSA. CDR3 length: 17 residues. V gave up 5 bases and J gave up 6 bases; unmatched junction bases: 13. In DNA, the CDR3 is TGTGCCAGCAGCCTACTCGTAGCGGGGGGGAGATCGGATACGCAGTATTTT. Protein: CASSLLVAGGRSDTQYF.

Note on this clonotype: This may come from a read error, since a much larger clone is one base off. This chain joins TRBV7-6 and TRBJ2-4; 7 bases agree with TRBD2. The germline V gene has CDR1 SGHVS and CDR2 FNYEAQ. V was pared by 6 bases and J by 13 bases, with 12 bases of the junction left unmatched. The length of the CDR3 is 13 residues. DNA for the CDR3: TGTGCCAGCAGTCGAGAGGCGGGGGATGAGCAGTACTTC. Amino acids: CASSREAGDEQYF.

The chain carries TRBV7-9 and TRBJ2-5, with TRBD2 identical over 10 bases. CDR1 SEHNR and CDR2 FQNEAQ come from the germline V gene (reference sequence). V lost 9 bases and J lost 3; bases outside the gene matches: 19. This CDR3 is built from 18 residues. This CDR3 is CARAEGLSRLAGEETQYF. DNA of the CDR3: TGTGCCAGAGCAGAAGGGTTGAGTCGGCTAGCGGGAGAAGAGACCCAGTACTTC.

This chain joins TRBV5-1 and TRBJ1-3; D perhaps matches TRBD1 (6 bases). Germline V gene lookup returns CDR1 SGHRS and CDR2 YFSETQ. Trimming shortened V by 3 bases and J by 1 base, and 8 bases separated the two germline ends. This CDR3 is built from 14 residues. The CDR3 DNA is TGCGCCAGCAGCTCCGGACAGTCTGGAAACACCATATATTTT. Encoded protein: CASSSGQSGNTIYF.

This clonotype appeared a few times. This rearrangement joins TRBV3-1 to TRBJ2-5; D unresolved. Germline CDR1 reads LGHDT; CDR2 reads YNNKEL (reference sequence). CDR3 length equals 14 residues. V lost 5 bases and J lost 5, with 15 bases in between. CDR3 DNA sequence: TGTGCCAGCAGCGAAAACGGCGGCCCGGAGACCCAGTACTTC. Encoded protein: CASSENGGPETQYF.

The chain joins TRBV6-5 to TRBJ1-1; D gene unclear. The V end lost 3 bases, the J end lost 5 bases, and 10 bases lay between the germline ends. The CDR3 consists of 13 residues. Germline-derived CDR1 and CDR2 are MNHEY and SVGAGI. Written as DNA, the CDR3 is TGTGCCAGCAGTTATAGGCCACATACTGAAGCTTTCTTT. It is translated as CASSYRPHTEAFF.

In its sample, this clonotype was seen a few times. The genes are TRBV20-1 and TRBJ2-7; TRBD1 matches 9 bases. The CDR3 has 14 amino acids. Looked up from germline, CDR1 is DFQATT and CDR2 is SNEGSKA (reference sequence). V lost 2 bases, J lost 4 bases, and 6 bases stayed unmatched. CDR3 residues: CSARILTGGYEQYF. In DNA form, the CDR3 reads TGCAGTGCTAGAATTTTGACAGGGGGTTACGAGCAGTACTTC.

The genes are TRBV7-9 and TRBJ2-7; D possibly corresponds to TRBD2 (7 bases). Germline V lookup: CDR1 SEHNR, CDR2 FQNEAQ (reference sequence). There are 15 residues in the CDR3. V shed 7 bases and J shed 0 bases, with 16 bases lying between them. CDR3 DNA: TGTGCCAGCACCGAACGGGGGGCCAACTCCTACGAGCAGTACTTC. Translation gives CASTERGANSYEQYF.

V gene TRBV12-3 or TRBV12-4 combines with J gene TRBJ1-2, with TRBD1 identical over 7 bases. CDR3 size: 15 residues. The trim removed 5 bases at V and 6 bases at J, leaving 12 bases unmatched. This chain's CDR3 is CASSPRQGDTNGYTF. CDR3 DNA sequence: TGTGCCAGCAGTCCCCGACAGGGCGATACCAATGGCTACACCTTC.

A few counts support this clonotype. The chain couples TRBV5-1 to TRBJ2-5, with a tentative D call TRBD2 (5 bases). The CDR3 extends over 14 amino acids. V shed 6 bases and J shed 5 bases, with 17 bases lying between them. CDR1 SGHRS and CDR2 YFSETQ come from the germline V gene. CDR3 amino acids: CASTYTSSRETQYF. As DNA, the CDR3 is TGCGCCAGCACATATACATCTAGCAGGGAGACCCAGTACTTC.

This clonotype was counted many times. The V gene is TRBV29-1, the J gene TRBJ2-5, with 8 bases identical to TRBD1. Germline V lookup: CDR1 SQVTM, CDR2 ANQGSEA. CDR3 length: 14 amino acids. Trimming took 1 base from V and 5 from J; bases not matched to a gene: 6. CDR3 region: CSVEGRTGFETQYF. CDR3 DNA sequence: TGCAGCGTTGAAGGGAGGACAGGGTTTGAGACCCAGTACTTC.

The chain uses TRBV21-1 and TRBJ1-1; the D call in the table, TRBD1, was not verified against the DNA. TRBV21-1 is labeled a pseudogene. The CDR3 runs 14 residues. The DNA of the CDR3 is TGTGCCAGCAGCGGAGTCGGGACAGCCCGTGAAGCTTTCTTT. This translates into CASSGVGTAREAFF.

The chain has TRBV29-1 and TRBJ1-2; no clear D gene. V lost 1 base, J lost 8 bases, and 14 bases lay in between. In germline, CDR1 is SQVTM, CDR2 ANQGSEA. CDR3 size: 13 residues. The CDR3 DNA reads TGCAGCGTTGAAGGAGCGCTCGCGGGGGGCTACACCTTC. It specifies CSVEGALAGGYTF.

This clonotype was detected once. The rearrangement joins TRBV19 to TRBJ1-5; TRBD1 agrees at 9 bases. This CDR3 spans 15 amino acids. V lost 4 bases to trimming and J lost 3 bases; unmatched junction nucleotides: 4. The germline V gene encodes CDR1 LNHDA and CDR2 SQIVND (reference sequence). This CDR3 is CASSKGQGTNQPQHF. Here the CDR3 DNA reads TGTGCCAGTAGTAAGGGACAGGGCACCAATCAGCCCCAGCATTTT.

This clonotype showed up just a few times. Sequence at one end of the junction differs from germline and may be a read error. The V and J genes are TRBV6-6 and TRBJ2-7; D is possibly TRBD1 (5 bases). Per germline, CDR1 MNHNY and CDR2 SVGAGI (reference sequence). CDR3 length equals 15 residues. CDR3 nucleotide sequence: TGTGCCGGCAGTTCCAGGGTGGGGTTGTCCTACGAGCAGTACTTC. Its translation: CAGSSRVGLSYEQYF.

A few counts support this clonotype. The chain links TRBV18 to TRBJ2-1, with D perhaps TRBD2 (5 bases). V shed 4 bases and J shed 5 bases, with 15 bases lying between them. This CDR3 is built from 15 residues. Per germline, CDR1 KGHSH and CDR2 LQKENI. The DNA of the CDR3 is TGTGCCAGCTCACTTACATCGAGCGGAAACAATGAGCAGTTCTTC. It is translated as CASSLTSSGNNEQFF.

A remark on this clonotype: This sequence may be a read error, since a much larger clone differs from it by one base. This chain links TRBV29-1 with TRBJ1-2; D gene unclear. Germline CDR1 SQVTM, CDR2 ANQGSEA. The V end lost 5 bases, the J end lost 6 bases, and 16 bases lay between the germline ends. There are 13 residues in the CDR3. CDR3 amino acids: CSVHLRASHGYTF. DNA of the CDR3: TGCAGCGTTCACCTAAGGGCTTCCCATGGCTACACCTTC.

A word on this clonotype: Germline is not matched at one junction end, which may reflect a read error. V gene TRBV12-3 or TRBV12-4 combines with J gene TRBJ1-4, with 9 bases fitting TRBD1. CDR3 size: 15 residues. DNA for the CDR3: TGTGCCAGCAGCGACCGACAGGGGGGAAATGAAAAGCTGTTTTTT. It codes for CASSDRQGGNEKLFF.

This clonotype was counted only a few times. This sequence joins TRBV27 and TRBJ2-1, with TRBD2 identical over 8 bases. CDR1 is MNHEY and CDR2 is SMNVEV in the germline V gene (reference sequence). The CDR3 has 16 amino acids. Trimming at V came to 5 bases and at J to 0 bases, leaving 6 bases not matched to a gene. The CDR3 region is CASSTISGVSYNEQFF. The CDR3 nucleotides are TGTGCCAGCAGTACGATTAGCGGGGTCTCCTACAATGAGCAGTTCTTC.

This chain uses TRBV29-1 with TRBJ1-2; D is possibly TRBD1 (5 bases). This CDR3 has 12 residues. V was pared by 6 bases and J by 8 bases, with 16 bases between. CDR1 SQVTM and CDR2 ANQGSEA come from the germline V gene. Here the CDR3 reads CSVGDSGGGYTF. The CDR3 DNA follows: TGCAGCGTAGGGGACTCGGGCGGCGGCTACACCTTC.